The rows below give T cell receptor beta chains drawn from one sample of a study of cytomegalovirus exposure and HLA in healthy donors. TCRdb's copy holds only in-frame clones and misses some; the assay was immunoSEQ multiplex PCR. The sample contains around 40,000 clones, about 72% of which appear only once. Material: PBMCs. These TCRs come from a man aged 30-40 years in good health and CMV-seronegative. Each CDR3 is given with its conserved first and last residue. Each record gives: clone size, D gene, V gene, J gene, CDR3 protein, CDR3 DNA. The D gene is left open where the match is weak. Size tells how often a clone was seen (once, few, many) or the class of an expanded clone, and some rows leave it out.

>-|TRBD2|TRBV7-3|TRBJ2-5
CASSLAGGPETQYF
TGTGCCAGCAGCTTAGCGGGAGGGCCGGAGACCCAGTACTTC
>once|-|TRBV20-1|TRBJ2-7
CSAIKNYEQYF
TGCAGTGCTATTAAAAATTACGAGCAGTACTTC
>-|TRBD2|TRBV18|TRBJ2-1
CASSPGLATYNEQFF
TGTGCCAGCTCACCGGGACTAGCAACCTACAATGAGCAGTTCTTC
>-|TRBD2|TRBV9|TRBJ2-3
CASTKGGSPSDTQYF
TGTGCCAGCACCAAGGGCGGGAGCCCCTCAGATACGCAGTATTTT
>-|-|TRBV5-8|TRBJ2-5
CASSPTVYGTPKETQYF
TGTGCCAGCAGCCCTACAGTCTATGGGACTCCGAAAGAGACCCAGTACTTC
>-|-|TRBV11-1|TRBJ2-7
CASSLVLAGTHEQYF
TGTGCCAGCAGCCTAGTTCTTGCTGGGACTCACGAGCAGTACTTC
>-|-|TRBV5-4|TRBJ2-7
CASSLEVAATYEQYF
TGTGCCAGCAGCTTGGAGGTAGCGGCTACCTACGAGCAGTACTTC
>-|TRBD1|TRBV6-1|TRBJ2-5
CASRDKTGVHETQYF
TGTGCCAGCAGAGATAAAACAGGGGTCCATGAGACCCAGTACTTC
>-|TRBD1|TRBV25-1|TRBJ2-7
CASSGYGQGRDYEQYF
TGTGCCAGCAGTGGATACGGACAGGGCAGAGACTACGAGCAGTACTTC
>-|-|TRBV28|TRBJ2-3
CASIEGGTDTQYF
TGTGCCAGCATTGAGGGCGGCACAGATACGCAGTATTTT
>-|-|TRBV4-3|TRBJ2-7
CASSQEPVDSYEQYF
TGCGCCAGCAGCCAAGAACCGGTAGACAGTTACGAGCAGTACTTC
>once|TRBD2|TRBV29-1|TRBJ2-1
CSVDLVTSGINEQFF
TGCAGCGTGGATCTCGTAACTAGCGGGATAAATGAGCAGTTCTTC
>-|-|TRBV6-1|TRBJ1-6
CASSVGGLGSPLHF
TGTGCCAGCAGTGTGGGGGGTCTAGGGTCACCCCTCCACTTT
>few|TRBD1|TRBV5-1|TRBJ1-3
CASSWGTGAGNTIYF
TGCGCCAGCAGCTGGGGGACAGGGGCAGGAAACACCATATATTTT
>-|-|TRBV6-5|TRBJ2-3
CASSYSYSPVPDTQYF
TGTGCCAGCAGTTACTCGTACTCGCCCGTCCCAGATACGCAGTATTTT
>-|-|TRBV14|TRBJ2-5
CASSQRGRGHQETQYF
TGTGCCAGCAGCCAACGAGGCAGGGGCCATCAAGAGACCCAGTACTTC
>-|TRBD2|TRBV4-2|TRBJ2-1
CASSLGTSGVNEQFF
TGTGCCAGCAGCCTCGGGACTAGCGGGGTTAATGAGCAGTTCTTC
>-|-|TRBV7-2|TRBJ2-2
CASSRHGELFF
TGTGCCAGCAGCCGACACGGGGAGCTGTTTTTT
>-|-|TRBV30|TRBJ2-5
CAWSVGLTGLIQETQYF
TGTGCCTGGAGTGTAGGTTTAACAGGCTTAATCCAAGAGACCCAGTACTTC
>-|TRBD2|TRBV15|TRBJ2-7
CATSSTRGGRASSYEQYF
TGTGCCACCAGCTCTACAAGGGGCGGGAGGGCAAGCTCCTACGAGCAGTACTTC
>-|TRBD1|TRBV6-6|TRBJ1-2
CASSPPRTGGYGYTF
TGTGCCAGCAGCCCGCCCCGGACAGGGGGCTATGGCTACACCTTC
>-|TRBD1|TRBV7-2|TRBJ2-7
CASSLMGQGSEQYF
TGTGCCAGCAGCTTAATGGGACAGGGGAGTGAGCAGTACTTC
>-|TRBD1|TRBV30|TRBJ1-3
CAWSRDRGLSYSGNTIYF
TGTGCCTGGAGTAGGGACAGGGGGCTCAGCTACTCTGGAAACACCATATATTTT
>once|TRBD1|TRBV7-2|TRBJ2-7
CASSSVTGYAREQYF
TGTGCCAGCAGCTCGGTGACAGGGTACGCTCGCGAGCAGTACTTC
>-|TRBD2|TRBV5-6|TRBJ2-1
CASSLQLAGVFNEQFF
TGTGCCAGCAGCCTACAACTAGCGGGAGTCTTCAATGAGCAGTTCTTC